Listed below are T cell receptor beta chains from one sample, sequenced in a study of identical twins. One entry per CDR3 protein, called by TCRdb with MiXCR from the 5' RACE reads. Here the sample spans a few hundred thousand distinct CDR3 sequences, roughly 13% being singletons. These same data were also listed under a study on yellow fever vaccine responses in identical twins.

Sample: memory (CD45RO+) T cells sorted from blood. All receptors derive from a woman between 18 and 29 years old in good health. Both conserved end residues are trimmed from each CDR3. D genes are given only for firm matches. Some rows mark clone size as missing; the rest say once, few, many or name a class of expanded clone.

d_call | v_call | cdr3_length | clone_size | cdr3_aa
TRBD2 | TRBV7-6 | 12 | many | ASSSSGGADTQY
TRBD1 | TRBV7-8 | 15 | NA | ASSLVGGQGATGELF
NA | TRBV7-2 | 12 | few | ASSSRWQGDEQF
NA | TRBV30 | 12 | NA | AWSVTRGNTEAF
NA | TRBV11-2 | 15 | NA | ASSTQRGGGAYNEQF
NA | TRBV4-2 | 13 | many | ASSQVGGSSYEQY
NA | TRBV7-2 | 13 | NA | ASSLKGGGGYEQY
TRBD1 | TRBV12-3/TRBV12-4 | 17 | NA | ASSPPGTGGVGSTDTQY
TRBD1 | TRBV6-1 | 14 | NA | ASSPVQGGAKDTQY
TRBD2 | TRBV5-1 | 16 | NA | ASSLEGTSGSWTYEQY
NA | TRBV5-1 | 13 | NA | ASSLAPTYSNGYT
NA | TRBV3-1 | 12 | NA | ASSQGGPTDTQY
NA | TRBV20-1 | 11 | few | SAGAGGMGIQY
NA | TRBV29-1 | 12 | NA | SAETGRVNTEAF
NA | TRBV24-1 | 13 | many | ATSPPSVGTDTQY
TRBD1 | TRBV5-1 | 12 | many | ASSVTGQNTEAF
TRBD2 | TRBV20-1 | 12 | many | SARGERDYNEQF
TRBD2 | TRBV20-1 | 13 | NA | SAERTSGGRYEQY
NA | TRBV29-1 | 9 | few | SVIKGEKLF
TRBD1 | TRBV20-1 | 12 | NA | SARETGEVDIQY
NA | TRBV11-2 | 14 | many | ASSLDPGGGSYGYT
NA | TRBV29-1 | 13 | NA | SVATGTMAGNTIY
NA | TRBV7-8 | 10 | NA | ASSRPGPTGF
NA | TRBV5-1 | 13 | few | ASSLGGIGTGELF
NA | TRBV20-1 | 9 | NA | SAYTYNEQF
TRBD1 | TRBV5-1 | 12 | many | ASSLQGAQNGYT
NA | TRBV12-3/TRBV12-4 | 14 | NA | ASSVPGARGQETQY
NA | TRBV18 | 11 | NA | ASSPRNQETQY
NA | TRBV5-6 | 11 | NA | ANLTVMNTEAF
TRBD1 | TRBV27 | 15 | NA | ASSLSGTGGRSYEQY
NA | TRBV3-1 | 12 | many | ASSPGPLQETQY
NA | TRBV27 | 13 | few | ASSTPAAGRNEQF
NA | TRBV3-1 | 10 | few | ASSQGGFSAF
TRBD1 | TRBV27 | 13 | NA | ASSSDTGDFNEQF
TRBD1 | TRBV24-1 | 14 | many | ATSDTTGGRNQPQH
NA | TRBV7-7 | 15 | NA | ASSLYYPGSSYNEQF
NA | TRBV20-1 | 14 | NA | SAPDSGRVAKNIQY
NA | TRBV24-1 | 11 | many | ATSDPPLDTQY
TRBD1 | TRBV11-2 | 13 | few | ASSLNPGQGSIQY
NA | TRBV6-1 | 13 | NA | ASSSQVRRNFEKY
TRBD1 | TRBV18 | 16 | NA | ASCQGTGQGVRYNEQF
TRBD1 | TRBV20-1 | 13 | NA | SARDSGTEIQPQH
TRBD2 | TRBV18 | 17 | many | ASSPLQGGLAGGQETQY
TRBD1 | TRBV9 | 13 | few | ASSAGQGIRYEQY
TRBD1 | TRBV2 | 13 | NA | ASSEDSGQIYEQY
TRBD2 | TRBV30 | 11 | few | AWATSGGTEQY
NA | TRBV6-1 | 12 | NA | ASRTGGNTGELF
NA | TRBV4-3 | 12 | NA | ASSQALAPDTQY
NA | TRBV29-1 | 13 | many | SVEGDGSSYNEQF
TRBD2 | TRBV27 | 14 | few | ASSTGTSGRAYEQY
TRBD2 | TRBV29-1 | 14 | few | SVEGAWSGGHNEQF
NA | TRBV5-6 | 14 | once | ASSFLVGRNTGELF
TRBD2 | TRBV12-3/TRBV12-4 | 14 | few | ASSRYGGSSTDTQY
NA | TRBV7-2 | 12 | many | ASSSLMGSYEQY
TRBD2 | TRBV7-2 | 12 | few | ASSPSGVQETQY
NA | TRBV2 | 10 | NA | ASNQANSPLH
TRBD2 | TRBV20-1 | 13 | NA | SAEFGTSGRWEQF
TRBD1 | TRBV20-1 | 12 | many | SASSGQGAVKLF